This T cell receptor (beta chain) was observed in a study of Tregs in tolerant kidney transplant recipients. The CDR3 is 18 residues long. The V segment lost 0 bases and the J segment 4 bases; nucleotides outside the gene matches: 12. Method: immunoSEQ multiplex PCR; TCRdb's copy keeps in-frame clones and lacks some. The repertoire includes around 61,000 clones, approximately 89% of them detected once, and about 3.8% sits in the top ten. Recipients received nonmyeloablative bone marrow transplants from related graft donors, with transient mixed chimerism. Unstimulated Tregs (CD4+CD25+CD127-) and CD4+CD25- non-Tregs were sorted from PBMCs. Findings and limits, study-wide: Expanding Tregs on activated donor B cells appeared to best identify donor-specific TCRbeta clones.

This clone was counted a few times. The antigen is not known. This specimen consisted of CD4+ T cells from blood (PBMCs), obtained 6 months after the transplant. This chain uses TRBV23-1 with TRBJ1-2, with 9 bases fitting TRBD1. TRBV23-1 falls under the ORF class, with uncertain function. The sequence was obtained from a human patient who received a combined kidney and bone marrow transplant. Part of the T cells may come from the graft donor. The CDR3 nucleotides read TGCGCCAGCAGTCAATCTAATTTCGCGCTGGACAGGGGCTATGGCTACACCTTC. Translation gives CASSQSNFALDRGYGYTF.